Listed below are T cell receptor beta chains from one sample, sequenced in a study of T cell responses to AZD1222 COVID-19 vaccine. TCRdb's copy holds only in-frame clones and misses some; the assay was immunoSEQ multiplex PCR. The table shows about 94,000 clones, with roughly 85% occurring only once. The input for sequencing was peripheral blood, taken 28 days after the second AZD1222 dose. The receptors originated from an adult who received the AZD1222 COVID-19 vaccine. Both conserved end residues are part of each CDR3. A D gene is named only where the DNA matches it firmly. Clone size appears in some rows only: once, few, many, or a class for an expanded clone.

J: TRBJ2-7
V: TRBV3-1/TRBV3-2
size: NA
D: TRBD1
CDR3: CASSPSGQGLSEQYF
DNA: TGTGCCAGCAGCCCTTCGGGACAGGGGTTAAGTGAGCAGTACTTC

J: TRBJ2-7
V: TRBV18
size: NA
D: NA
CDR3: CASSPPSSWGSYEQYF
DNA: TGTGCCAGCTCACCACCGAGTAGCTGGGGCTCCTACGAGCAGTACTTC

J: TRBJ1-2
V: TRBV9
size: NA
D: NA
CDR3: CASSVLSTTGGYTF
DNA: TGTGCCAGCAGCGTACTAAGTACTACGGGTGGCTACACCTTC

J: TRBJ1-1
V: TRBV19
size: NA
D: TRBD1
CDR3: CASSLPGTGTEAFF
DNA: TGTGCCAGTAGTCTTCCCGGGACAGGGACTGAAGCTTTCTTT

J: TRBJ2-2
V: TRBV5-1
size: NA
D: TRBD1
CDR3: CASSSGTGSTGELFF
DNA: TGCGCCAGCAGCTCCGGGACAGGGAGCACCGGGGAGCTGTTTTTT

J: TRBJ2-2
V: TRBV9
size: NA
D: NA
CDR3: CASSVGLGGANTGELFF
DNA: TGTGCCAGCAGCGTAGGACTAGGGGGCGCGAACACCGGGGAGCTGTTTTTT

J: TRBJ2-2
V: TRBV29-1
size: NA
D: NA
CDR3: CSVLAPGELFF
DNA: TGCAGCGTTTTAGCTCCCGGGGAGCTGTTTTTT

J: TRBJ1-1
V: TRBV10-1
size: NA
D: NA
CDR3: CASSRNRNTEAFF
DNA: TGCGCCAGCAGTCGTAACCGAAACACTGAAGCTTTCTTT

J: TRBJ2-7
V: TRBV28
size: few
D: NA
CDR3: CASSLFSWGAFSYEQYF
DNA: TGTGCCAGCAGTTTGTTCAGTTGGGGGGCTTTTAGCTACGAGCAGTACTTC

J: TRBJ2-3
V: TRBV6-1
size: few
D: TRBD1
CDR3: CASSATTGGSTDTQYF
DNA: TGTGCCAGCAGTGCCACGACAGGGGGCAGCACAGATACGCAGTATTTT

J: TRBJ2-1
V: TRBV10-3
size: few
D: NA
CDR3: CAISESTDPYNEQFF
DNA: TGTGCCATCAGTGAGTCAACTGACCCCTACAATGAGCAGTTCTTC

J: TRBJ1-2
V: TRBV9
size: NA
D: TRBD1
CDR3: CASSLNEGGHGYTF
DNA: TGTGCCAGCAGCCTAAACGAAGGGGGCCATGGCTACACCTTC

J: TRBJ2-2
V: TRBV6-4
size: NA
D: NA
CDR3: CASSPTSVAGELFF
DNA: TGTGCCAGCAGTCCGACTAGTGTGGCCGGGGAGCTGTTTTTT